Following are 7 T cell receptor beta chains from one sample sequenced in a study of blood T cell repertoires in COVID-19. Here immunoSEQ multiplex PCR was the method, and the copy in TCRdb shows in-frame clones only, minus some. The table lists some 490,000 clones, 75% to 90% of them singletons. The sample consisted of PBMCs or T cells enriched from blood (not recorded which). The receptors stem from a woman in her sixties or seventies who had recovered from COVID-19.

This sequence joins TRBV5-4 and TRBJ1-1; unclear D gene. CDR3 length: 14 residues. Per germline, CDR1 SGHNT and CDR2 YYREEE (reference sequence). V was trimmed by 4 bases and J by 1 base, leaving 11 bases between them. The CDR3 sequence: CASSLFRQNTEAFF. As DNA, the CDR3 is TGTGCCAGCAGCCTTTTCAGACAGAACACTGAAGCTTTCTTT.

This clone was counted only a few times. The chain uses TRBV4-1 and TRBJ2-3, with 8 bases fitting TRBD1. Losses at the gene ends were 3 bases for V and 0 bases for J; bases not matched to a gene: 2. Per the germline V gene, CDR1 is MGHRA and CDR2 is YSYEKL. This CDR3 is 15 amino acids long. The CDR3 DNA is TGCGCCAGCAGCCAGACAGGGGTGAGCACAGATACGCAGTATTTT. It codes for CASSQTGVSTDTQYF.

This chain's CDR3 is CASSRDMNTEAFF. CDR3 DNA: TGTGCCAGCAGCAGGGACATGAACACTGAAGCTTTCTTT. The V and J genes are TRBV5-4 and TRBJ1-1; a weak D match, TRBD1 (6 bases). The CDR3 spans 13 residues. The germline gives CDR1 SGHNT, CDR2 YYREEE (reference sequence). V was clipped by 4 bases and J by 0 bases, with 7 bases between them.

The chain is built from TRBV6-5 and TRBJ2-7, with TRBD1 as a possible D gene (6 bases). CDR3 length: 15 amino acids. CDR1 is MNHEY, CDR2 SVGAGI, per germline. With 0 bases removed from V and 4 bases from J, the gap between germline ends came to 13 bases. CDR3 sequence reads: CASSYSAGDLYEQYF. The DNA for the CDR3 is TGTGCCAGCAGTTACTCGGCAGGGGATCTTTACGAGCAGTACTTC.

This clone was observed once. The V and J genes are TRBV28 and TRBJ2-7; D possibly corresponds to TRBD2 (6 bases). Deletions cut 5 bases from V and 2 bases from J, with 19 bases between. The CDR3 totals 16 residues. Germline V gene lookup returns CDR1 MDHEN and CDR2 SYDVKM. The CDR3 here is CASSPTGTLMAYEQYV. For the CDR3, the DNA is TGTGCCAGCAGTCCCACCGGGACTCTTATGGCCTACGAGCAGTACGTC.

This rearrangement joins TRBV27 to TRBJ1-3; weak D call: TRBD1 (6 bases). This CDR3 has 15 residues. V was trimmed by 2 bases and J by 0 bases, leaving 8 bases between them. From germline, CDR1 is MNHEY and CDR2 SMNVEV (reference sequence). In nucleotides, the CDR3 is TGTGCCAGCAGTTTAACAGGGCGCTCTGGAAACACCATATATTTT. Translation: CASSLTGRSGNTIYF.

The rearrangement joins TRBV5-5 to TRBJ2-2; the D is unclear. There are 15 residues in the CDR3. Germline V lookup: CDR1 SGHKS, CDR2 YYEKEE (reference sequence). Trimming pared 0 bases from V and 0 bases from J, leaving 6 bases between. CDR3 coding DNA: TGTGCCAGCAGCTTGGGACACCCGAACACCGGGGAGCTGTTTTTT. It codes for CASSLGHPNTGELFF.